The source of this TCR beta chain is a study of blood T cell repertoires in COVID-19. V dropped 6 bases and J dropped 5; count of bases not matched to a gene: 22. This CDR3 region has 21 residues. Germline CDR1 is SGDLS and CDR2 is YYNGEE. Participants were placed into cohorts based on the clinical history they reported. Method: immunoSEQ multiplex PCR; TCRdb's copy keeps in-frame clones and lacks some. Among around 130,000 clones listed, 65% to 90% were seen once. This chain uses TRBV9 with TRBJ2-2; 13 nucleotides align to TRBD2. Source material: PBMCs or T cells enriched from blood (not recorded which). The clonotype originates from a woman in her forties or fifties who had recovered from COVID-19. The CDR3 sequence is CASTVEGSPGLAGPGTGELFF. In nucleotides, the CDR3 is TGTGCCAGCACCGTCGAAGGCTCGCCGGGACTAGCGGGGCCGGGGACCGGGGAGCTGTTTTTT. Based on the CDR3 plus reference TRBV9 and TRBJ2-2, the full variable domain is DSGVTQTPKHLITATGQRVTLRCSPRSGDLSVYWYQQSLDQGLQFLIQYYNGEERAKGNILERFSAQQFPDLHSELNLSSLELGDSALYFCASTVEGSPGLAGPGTGELFFGEGSRLTVL.